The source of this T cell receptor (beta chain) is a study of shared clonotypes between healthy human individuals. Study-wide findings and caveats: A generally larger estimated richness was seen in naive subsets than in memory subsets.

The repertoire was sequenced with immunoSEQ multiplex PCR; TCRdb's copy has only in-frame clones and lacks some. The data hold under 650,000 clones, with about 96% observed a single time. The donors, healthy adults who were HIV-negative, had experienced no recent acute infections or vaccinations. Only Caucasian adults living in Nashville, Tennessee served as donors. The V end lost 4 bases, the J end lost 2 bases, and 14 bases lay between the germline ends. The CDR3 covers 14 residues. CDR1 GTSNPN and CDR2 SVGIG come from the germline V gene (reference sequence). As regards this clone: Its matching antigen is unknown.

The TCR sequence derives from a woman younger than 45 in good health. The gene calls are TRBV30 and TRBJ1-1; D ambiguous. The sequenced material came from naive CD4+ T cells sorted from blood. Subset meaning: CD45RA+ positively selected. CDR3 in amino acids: CAWNPGSANTEAFF. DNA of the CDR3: TGTGCCTGGAACCCCGGATCCGCCAACACTGAAGCTTTCTTT.